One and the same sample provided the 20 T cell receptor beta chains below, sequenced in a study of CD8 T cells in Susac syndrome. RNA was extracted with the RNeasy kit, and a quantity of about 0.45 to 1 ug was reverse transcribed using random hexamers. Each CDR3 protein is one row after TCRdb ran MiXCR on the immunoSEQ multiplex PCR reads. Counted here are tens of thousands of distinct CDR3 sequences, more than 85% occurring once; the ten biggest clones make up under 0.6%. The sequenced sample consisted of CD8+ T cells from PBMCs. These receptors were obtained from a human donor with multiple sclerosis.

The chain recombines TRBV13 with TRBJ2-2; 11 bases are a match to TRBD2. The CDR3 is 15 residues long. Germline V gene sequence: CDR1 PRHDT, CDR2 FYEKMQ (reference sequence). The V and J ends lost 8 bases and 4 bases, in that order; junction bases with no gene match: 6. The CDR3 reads CASGIAGGITGELFF. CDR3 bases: TGTGCCAGCGGGATAGCGGGAGGGATCACCGGGGAGCTGTTTTTT.

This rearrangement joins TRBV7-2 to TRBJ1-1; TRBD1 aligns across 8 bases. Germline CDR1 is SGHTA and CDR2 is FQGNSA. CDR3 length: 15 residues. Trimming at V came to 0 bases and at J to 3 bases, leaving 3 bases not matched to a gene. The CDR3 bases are TGTGCCAGCAGCTTAGCTGGGACAGGAGACACTGAAGCTTTCTTT. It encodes CASSLAGTGDTEAFF.

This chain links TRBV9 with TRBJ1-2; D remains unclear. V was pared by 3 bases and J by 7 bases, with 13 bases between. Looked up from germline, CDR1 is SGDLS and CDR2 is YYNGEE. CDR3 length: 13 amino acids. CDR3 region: CASSASGPGGYTF. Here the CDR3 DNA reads TGTGCCAGCAGCGCCTCGGGTCCTGGTGGCTACACCTTC. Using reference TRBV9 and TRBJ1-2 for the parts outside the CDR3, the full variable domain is DSGVTQTPKHLITATGQRVTLRCSPRSGDLSVYWYQQSLDQGLQFLIQYYNGEERAKGNILERFSAQQFPDLHSELNLSSLELGDSALYFCASSASGPGGYTFGSGTRLTVV.

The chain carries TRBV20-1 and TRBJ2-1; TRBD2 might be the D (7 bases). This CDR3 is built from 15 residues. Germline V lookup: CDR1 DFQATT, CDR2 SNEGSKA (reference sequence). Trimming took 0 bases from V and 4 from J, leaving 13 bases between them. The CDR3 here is CSARDWEGGYNEQFF. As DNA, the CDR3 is TGCAGTGCTAGAGATTGGGAGGGGGGGTACAATGAGCAGTTCTTC.

Written as DNA, the CDR3 is TGTGCCAGCAGCTTATATTGGCGGGAGGGAAACACCGGGGAGCTGTTTTTT. This translates into CASSLYWREGNTGELFF. The chain carries TRBV7-2 and TRBJ2-2, with TRBD2 matching over 9 bases. In germline, CDR1 is SGHTA, CDR2 FQGNSA. V dropped 2 bases and J dropped 2; count of bases not matched to a gene: 6. There are 17 residues in the CDR3.

The CDR3 loop is CASSTDRTETYNEQFF. CDR3 DNA: TGTGCCAGCAGTACCGACCGGACGGAAACCTACAATGAGCAGTTCTTC. This chain uses TRBV6-2 or TRBV6-3 with TRBJ2-1; unclear D gene. The CDR3 sequence is 16 residues long. Germline V gene lookup returns CDR1 MNHEY and CDR2 SVGEGT. V lost 5 bases and J lost 2, with 16 bases in between.

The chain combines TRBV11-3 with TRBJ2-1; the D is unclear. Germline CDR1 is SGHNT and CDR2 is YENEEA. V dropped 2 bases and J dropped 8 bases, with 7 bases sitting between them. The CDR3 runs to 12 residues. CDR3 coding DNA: TGTGCCAGCAGCTTAAATGGGGATGAGCAGTTCTTC. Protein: CASSLNGDEQFF.

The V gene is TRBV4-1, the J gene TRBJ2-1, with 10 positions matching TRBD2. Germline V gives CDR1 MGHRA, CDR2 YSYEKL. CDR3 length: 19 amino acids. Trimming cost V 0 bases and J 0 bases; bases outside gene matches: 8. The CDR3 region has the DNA TGCGCCAGCAGCCAAGATGGGGGGACTAGCGCCATCTCCTACAATGAGCAGTTCTTC. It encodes CASSQDGGTSAISYNEQFF.

CDR3 protein: CASSLEGLNEQFF. The CDR3 DNA follows: TGTGCCAGCAGCTTAGAGGGCCTGAATGAGCAGTTCTTC. The V gene is TRBV7-2, the J gene TRBJ2-1; D not resolved. V was shortened by 1 base and J by 7 bases, with 8 bases between the two germline ends. Germline V CDR1 and CDR2: SGHTA, FQGNSA. CDR3 size: 13 residues.

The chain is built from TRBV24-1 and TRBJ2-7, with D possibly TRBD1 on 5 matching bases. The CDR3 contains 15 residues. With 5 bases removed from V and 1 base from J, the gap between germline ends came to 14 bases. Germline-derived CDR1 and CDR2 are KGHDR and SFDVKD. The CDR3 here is CATSGGRMGSYEQYF. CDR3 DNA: TGTGCCACCAGTGGGGGCAGGATGGGGTCCTACGAGCAGTACTTC.

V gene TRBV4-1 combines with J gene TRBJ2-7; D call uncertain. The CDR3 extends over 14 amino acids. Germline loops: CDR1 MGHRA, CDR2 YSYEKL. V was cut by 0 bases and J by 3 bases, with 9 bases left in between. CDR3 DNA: TGCGCCAGCAGCCAAGATAGGGTGTACTACGAGCAGTACTTC. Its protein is CASSQDRVYYEQYF.

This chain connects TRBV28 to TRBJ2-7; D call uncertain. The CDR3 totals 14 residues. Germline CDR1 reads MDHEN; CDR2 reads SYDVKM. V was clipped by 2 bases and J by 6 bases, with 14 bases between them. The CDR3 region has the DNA TGTGCCAGCAGTTTACGGCAGCGTTCGATCGAGCAGTACTTC. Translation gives CASSLRQRSIEQYF.

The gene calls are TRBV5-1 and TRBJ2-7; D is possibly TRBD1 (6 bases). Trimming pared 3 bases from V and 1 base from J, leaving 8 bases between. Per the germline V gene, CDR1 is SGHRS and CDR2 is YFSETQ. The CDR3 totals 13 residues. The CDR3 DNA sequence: TGCGCCAGCAGCTGGGACATATCCTACGAGCAGTACTTC. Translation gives CASSWDISYEQYF.

Here the CDR3 DNA reads TGTGCCAGCAGTTATGGGGGAGGGCGCACAGATACGCAGTATTTT. The encoded protein is CASSYGGGRTDTQYF. The chain is built from TRBV28 and TRBJ2-3; the match to TRBD2 covers 7 bases. The CDR3 loop spans 15 amino acids. With 4 bases clipped from V and 1 base from J, the junction kept 5 bases outside the gene matches. CDR1 and CDR2 from the germline V gene are MDHEN and SYDVKM.

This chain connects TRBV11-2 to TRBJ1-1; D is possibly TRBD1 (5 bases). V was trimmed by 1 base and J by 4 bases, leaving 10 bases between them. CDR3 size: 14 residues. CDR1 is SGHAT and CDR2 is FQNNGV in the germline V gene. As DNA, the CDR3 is TGTGCCAGCAGCTTAGGTAGGGGTCCCACTGAAGCTTTCTTT. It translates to CASSLGRGPTEAFF.

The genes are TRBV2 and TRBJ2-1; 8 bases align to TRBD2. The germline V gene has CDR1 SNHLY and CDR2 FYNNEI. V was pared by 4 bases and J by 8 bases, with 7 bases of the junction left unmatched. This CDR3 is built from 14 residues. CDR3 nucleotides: TGTGCCAGCAGTGCCTCCCCGGGAGGGTATGAGCAGTTCTTC. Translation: CASSASPGGYEQFF.

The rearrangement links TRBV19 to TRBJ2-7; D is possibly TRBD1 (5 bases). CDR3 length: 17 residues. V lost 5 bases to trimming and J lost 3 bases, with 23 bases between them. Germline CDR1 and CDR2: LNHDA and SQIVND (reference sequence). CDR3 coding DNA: TGTGCCAGTAGTTTGACGGCCGTGGGGCAGTTCAGCTACGAGCAGTACTTC. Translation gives CASSLTAVGQFSYEQYF.

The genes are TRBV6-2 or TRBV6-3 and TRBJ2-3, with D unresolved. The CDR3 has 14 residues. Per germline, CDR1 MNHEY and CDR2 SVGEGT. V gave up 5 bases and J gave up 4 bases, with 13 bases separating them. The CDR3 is CASSPLAGADTQYF. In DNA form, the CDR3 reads TGTGCCAGCAGTCCTCTCGCTGGCGCAGATACGCAGTATTTT.

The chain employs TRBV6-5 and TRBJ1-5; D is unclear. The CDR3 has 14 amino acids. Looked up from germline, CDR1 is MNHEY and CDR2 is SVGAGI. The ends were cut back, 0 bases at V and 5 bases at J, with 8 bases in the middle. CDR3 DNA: TGTGCCAGCAGTTACTCGTCCACAGATCAGCCCCAGCATTTT. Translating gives CASSYSSTDQPQHF.

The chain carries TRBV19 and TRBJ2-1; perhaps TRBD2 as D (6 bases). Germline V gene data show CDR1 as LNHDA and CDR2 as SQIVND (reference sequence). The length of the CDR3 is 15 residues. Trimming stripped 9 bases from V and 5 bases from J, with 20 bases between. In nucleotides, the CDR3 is TGTGCCAGCAATAGACGGGCGGGAAAGGACAATGAGCAGTTCTTC. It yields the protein CASNRRAGKDNEQFF.